These 12 T cell receptor beta chains share one sample of origin, sequenced in a study of cytomegalovirus exposure and HLA in healthy donors. A multiplex PCR was run with 60 Vbeta primers and 13 Jbeta primers. Generated by immunoSEQ multiplex PCR, the TCRdb table keeps only in-frame clones and is missing some. The table lists roughly 190,000 clones, 62% of them singletons. The sample taken for sequencing was PBMCs. These receptors all come from a man between 40 and 49 years old in good health and CMV-seronegative.

The V call is TRBV29-1, the J call TRBJ1-6, with TRBD1 matching 10 bases. This CDR3 contains 13 residues. V lost 7 bases, J lost 6 bases, and 3 bases stayed unmatched. Germline V CDR1 and CDR2: SQVTM, ANQGSEA. The CDR3 reads CSARTGGNSPLHF. DNA of the CDR3: TGCAGCGCCCGGACAGGGGGTAATTCACCCCTCCACTTT.

The chain joins TRBV6-5 to TRBJ2-3; possibly TRBD1 for D (5 bases). Germline CDR1 reads MNHEY; CDR2 reads SVGAGI. The CDR3 is 13 residues long. V lost 8 bases and J lost 0, with 9 bases in between. The CDR3 nucleotides read TGTGCCAGCGCCCGACAGAGCACAGATACGCAGTATTTT. Protein sequence: CASARQSTDTQYF.

This sequence joins TRBV29-1 and TRBJ2-4; 8 nucleotides line up with TRBD1. The CDR3 is made up of 12 amino acids. Germline V gene lookup returns CDR1 SQVTM and CDR2 ANQGSEA. The V segment lost 6 bases and the J segment 8 bases; nucleotides outside the gene matches: 6. The CDR3 reads CSVATGEDIQYF. The CDR3 DNA is TGCAGCGTGGCGACAGGGGAGGACATTCAGTACTTC.

The sample holds one count of this clone. The chain employs TRBV4-3 and TRBJ2-5; D call uncertain. The CDR3 loop spans 13 amino acids. Germline-derived CDR1 and CDR2 are LGHNA and YSLEER. With 0 bases removed from V and 4 bases from J, the gap between germline ends came to 6 bases. CDR3 protein: CASSQELIETQYF. For the CDR3, the DNA is TGCGCCAGCAGCCAAGAGCTAATAGAGACCCAGTACTTC.

The chain joins TRBV13 to TRBJ2-1; 9 bases map to TRBD2. The CDR3 length is 14 residues. Germline-derived CDR1 and CDR2 are PRHDT and FYEKMQ (reference sequence). V gave up 6 bases and J gave up 4 bases; unmatched junction bases: 4. CDR3 in DNA: TGTGCCAGCAGATCTCTAGCGGGATACAATGAGCAGTTCTTC. The encoded protein is CASRSLAGYNEQFF.

The chain recombines TRBV6-5 with TRBJ1-5, with D perhaps matching TRBD1 (5 bases). Trimming cost V 4 bases and J 0 bases, with 7 bases left between them. Germline V gene data show CDR1 as MNHEY and CDR2 as SVGAGI. The CDR3 has 14 residues. The DNA of the CDR3 is TGTGCCAGCAGTTTCAGGGTTAGCAATCAGCCCCAGCATTTT. Translation: CASSFRVSNQPQHF.

The V and J genes are TRBV19 and TRBJ2-3; perhaps TRBD1 as D (5 bases). CDR1 LNHDA and CDR2 SQIVND come from the germline V gene (reference sequence). The V end was cut by 2 bases, the J end by 1 base, with 10 bases between. The CDR3 runs to 15 residues. The chain's CDR3 is CASSIMAQGTDTQYF. For the CDR3, the DNA is TGTGCCAGTAGTATAATGGCACAGGGCACAGATACGCAGTATTTT.

This clone turned up a few times. The chain links TRBV5-8 to TRBJ1-6, with D unclear. The germline V gene has CDR1 SGHTS and CDR2 YDEGEE. The CDR3 has 17 amino acids. V lost 6 bases to trimming and J lost 0 bases, with 16 bases between them. CDR3 protein: CASTSQGKSSYNSPLHF. The CDR3 coding sequence is TGTGCCAGCACTAGCCAAGGGAAGAGCTCCTATAATTCACCCCTCCACTTT.

The chain is built from TRBV2 and TRBJ2-7, with 8 bases aligning to TRBD2. This CDR3 has 14 residues. Germline V gene sequence: CDR1 SNHLY, CDR2 FYNNEI. The J segment lost 7 bases and the V segment lost 3 bases, leaving 8 bases of the junction unmatched. In DNA form, the CDR3 reads TGTGCCAGCAGTGAGTTAGCGGGGCCCTGGGAGCAGTACTTC. It yields the protein CASSELAGPWEQYF.

The CDR3 loop is CASRQTGRSNQPQHF. The CDR3 DNA reads as TGTGCCAGCAGGCAAACAGGGAGAAGCAATCAGCCCCAGCATTTT. The rearrangement links TRBV6-5 to TRBJ1-5, with D possibly being TRBD1 (6 bases). V shed 6 bases and J shed 1 base, with 13 bases lying between them. Germline V lookup: CDR1 MNHEY, CDR2 SVGAGI. The CDR3 contains 15 residues.

The rearrangement joins TRBV18 to TRBJ2-1; 8 bases are a match to TRBD1. CDR1 and CDR2 from the germline V gene are KGHSH and LQKENI. There are 18 residues in the CDR3. Unmatched junction bases numbered 17, after V lost 10 bases and J lost 0 bases. CDR3 sequence (DNA): TGTGCCATCGCAACAAGACAGGGGTCAAGGAGCTCCTACAATGAGCAGTTCTTC. This translates into CAIATRQGSRSSYNEQFF.

This clone was counted a few times. The chain combines TRBV2 with TRBJ1-1; a possible D gene is TRBD1 (5 bases). The CDR3 runs 16 residues. CDR1 is SNHLY, CDR2 FYNNEI, per germline. Trimming stripped 6 bases from V and 2 bases from J, with 19 bases between. CDR3 residues: CASRRPTGRSNTEAFF. The CDR3 nucleotides are TGTGCCAGCAGGCGCCCCACAGGCAGGAGTAACACTGAAGCTTTCTTT. The variable domain in full, completed from reference TRBV2 and TRBJ1-1, reads EPEVTQTPSHQVTQMGQEVILRCVPISNHLYFYWYRQILGQKVEFLVSFYNNEISEKSEIFDDQFSVERPDGSNFTLKIRSTKLEDSAMYFCASRRPTGRSNTEAFFGQGTRLTVV.